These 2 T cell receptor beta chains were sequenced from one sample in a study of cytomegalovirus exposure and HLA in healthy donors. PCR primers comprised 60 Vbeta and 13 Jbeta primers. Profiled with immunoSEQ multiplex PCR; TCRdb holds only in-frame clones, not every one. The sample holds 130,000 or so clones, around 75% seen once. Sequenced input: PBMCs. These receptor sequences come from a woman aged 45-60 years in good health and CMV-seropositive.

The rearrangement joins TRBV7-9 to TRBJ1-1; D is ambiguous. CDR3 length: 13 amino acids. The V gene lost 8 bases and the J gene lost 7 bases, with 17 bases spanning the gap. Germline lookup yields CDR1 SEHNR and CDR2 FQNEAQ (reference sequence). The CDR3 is CASSPAAGLEAFF. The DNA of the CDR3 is TGTGCCAGCTCTCCCGCGGCGGGCCTTGAAGCTTTCTTT. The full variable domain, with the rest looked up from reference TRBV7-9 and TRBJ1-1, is DTGVSQNPRHKITKRGQNVTFRCDPISEHNRLYWYRQTLGQGPEFLTYFQNEAQLEKSRLLSDRFSAERPKGSFSTLEIQRTEQGDSAMYLCASSPAAGLEAFFGQGTRLTVV.

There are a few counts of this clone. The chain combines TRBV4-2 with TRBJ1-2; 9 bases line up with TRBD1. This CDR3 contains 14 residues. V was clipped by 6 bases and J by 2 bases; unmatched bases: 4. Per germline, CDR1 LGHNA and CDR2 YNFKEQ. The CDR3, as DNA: TGTGCCAGCAGGGCGACAGGGGGGAACTATGGCTACACCTTC. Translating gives CASRATGGNYGYTF.